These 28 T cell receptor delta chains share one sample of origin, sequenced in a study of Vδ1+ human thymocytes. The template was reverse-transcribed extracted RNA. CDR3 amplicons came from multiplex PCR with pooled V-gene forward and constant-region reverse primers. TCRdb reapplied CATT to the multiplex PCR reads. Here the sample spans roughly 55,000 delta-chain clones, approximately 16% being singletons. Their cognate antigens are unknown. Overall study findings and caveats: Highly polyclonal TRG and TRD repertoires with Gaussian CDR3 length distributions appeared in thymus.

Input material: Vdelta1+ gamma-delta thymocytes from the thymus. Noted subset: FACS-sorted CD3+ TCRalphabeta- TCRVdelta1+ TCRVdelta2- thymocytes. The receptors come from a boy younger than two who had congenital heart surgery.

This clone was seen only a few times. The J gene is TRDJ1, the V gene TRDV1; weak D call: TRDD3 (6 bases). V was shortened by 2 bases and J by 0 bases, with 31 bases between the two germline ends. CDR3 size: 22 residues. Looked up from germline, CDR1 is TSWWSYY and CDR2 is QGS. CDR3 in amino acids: CALGEIDQVPWWGFRYTDKLIF. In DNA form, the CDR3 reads TGTGCTCTTGGGGAAATCGATCAGGTTCCCTGGTGGGGGTTCAGGTACACCGATAAACTCATCTTT.

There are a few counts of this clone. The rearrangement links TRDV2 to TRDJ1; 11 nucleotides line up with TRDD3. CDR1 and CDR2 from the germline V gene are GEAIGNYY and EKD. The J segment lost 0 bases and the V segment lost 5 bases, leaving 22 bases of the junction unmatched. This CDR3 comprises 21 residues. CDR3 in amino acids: CACALPQLGDIKDPYTDKLIF. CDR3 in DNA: TGTGCCTGTGCCCTTCCGCAACTGGGGGATATCAAGGACCCATACACCGATAAACTCATCTTT.

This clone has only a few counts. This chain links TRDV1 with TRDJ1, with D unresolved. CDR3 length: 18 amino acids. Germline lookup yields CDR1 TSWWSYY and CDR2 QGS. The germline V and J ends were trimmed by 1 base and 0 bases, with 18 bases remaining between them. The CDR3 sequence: CALGEPPILREHTDKLIF. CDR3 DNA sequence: TGTGCTCTTGGGGAACCCCCCATACTGAGGGAACACACCGATAAACTCATCTTT.

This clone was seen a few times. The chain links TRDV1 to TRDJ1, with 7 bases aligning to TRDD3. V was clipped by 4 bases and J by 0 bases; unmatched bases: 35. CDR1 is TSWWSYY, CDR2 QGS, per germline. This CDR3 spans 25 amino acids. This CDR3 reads CALGVKPQFLGPPRTGDQYTDKLIF. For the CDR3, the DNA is TGTGCTCTTGGGGTCAAACCCCAATTCCTGGGTCCCCCTCGTACTGGGGACCAGTACACCGATAAACTCATCTTT.

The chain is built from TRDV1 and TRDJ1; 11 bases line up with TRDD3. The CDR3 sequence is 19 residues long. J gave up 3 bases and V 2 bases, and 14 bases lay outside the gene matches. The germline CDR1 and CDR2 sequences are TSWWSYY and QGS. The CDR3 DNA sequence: TGTGCTCTTGGGGAAGACTCGAGTTGGGGGATACGATCCCCCGATAAACTCATCTTT. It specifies CALGEDSSWGIRSPDKLIF.

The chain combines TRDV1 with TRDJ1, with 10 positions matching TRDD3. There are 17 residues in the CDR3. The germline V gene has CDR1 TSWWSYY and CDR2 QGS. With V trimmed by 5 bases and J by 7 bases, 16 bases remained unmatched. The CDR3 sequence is CALGNPLLILGDAKLIF. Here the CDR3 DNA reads TGTGCTCTTGGGAACCCCCTCCTAATACTGGGGGATGCTAAACTCATCTTT.

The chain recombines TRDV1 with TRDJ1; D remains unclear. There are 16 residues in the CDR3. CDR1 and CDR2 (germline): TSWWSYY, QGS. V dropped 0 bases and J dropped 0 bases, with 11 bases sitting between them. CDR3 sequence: CALGELPLKYTDKLIF. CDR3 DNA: TGTGCTCTTGGGGAACTACCCCTCAAGTACACCGATAAACTCATCTTT.

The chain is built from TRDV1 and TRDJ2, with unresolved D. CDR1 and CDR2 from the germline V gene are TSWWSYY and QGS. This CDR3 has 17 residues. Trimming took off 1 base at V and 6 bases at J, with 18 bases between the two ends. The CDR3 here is CALGEPRPRGRAAQLFF. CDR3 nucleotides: TGTGCTCTTGGGGAACCCCGACCTAGGGGCCGTGCAGCACAACTCTTCTTT.

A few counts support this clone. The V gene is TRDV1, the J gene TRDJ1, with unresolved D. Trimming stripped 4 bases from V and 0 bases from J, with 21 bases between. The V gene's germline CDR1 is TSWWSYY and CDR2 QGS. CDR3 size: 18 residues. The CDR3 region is CALGVGMGLNGYTDKLIF. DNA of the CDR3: TGTGCTCTTGGGGTCGGAATGGGCTTGAATGGGTACACCGATAAACTCATCTTT.

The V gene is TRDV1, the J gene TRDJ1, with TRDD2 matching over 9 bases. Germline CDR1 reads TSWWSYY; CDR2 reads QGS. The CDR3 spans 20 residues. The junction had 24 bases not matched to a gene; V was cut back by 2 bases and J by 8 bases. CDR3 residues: CALGEGAPGLPTYTLAKLIF. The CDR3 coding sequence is TGTGCTCTTGGGGAAGGAGCCCCCGGCCTTCCTACGTACACATTGGCCAAACTCATCTTT.

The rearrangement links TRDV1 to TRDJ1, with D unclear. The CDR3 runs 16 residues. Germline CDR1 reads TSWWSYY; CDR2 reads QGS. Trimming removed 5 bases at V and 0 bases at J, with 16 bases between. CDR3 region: CALGPDSPRYTDKLIF. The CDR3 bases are TGTGCTCTTGGGCCTGACTCACCTAGATACACCGATAAACTCATCTTT.

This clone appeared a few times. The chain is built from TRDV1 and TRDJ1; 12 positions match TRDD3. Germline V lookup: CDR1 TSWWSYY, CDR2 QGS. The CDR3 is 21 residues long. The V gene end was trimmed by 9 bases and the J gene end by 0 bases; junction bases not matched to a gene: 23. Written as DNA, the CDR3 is TGTGCTCTCCGTAACGCGTATCCTTCCTACTGGGGGATACCGTACACCGATAAACTCATCTTT. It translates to CALRNAYPSYWGIPYTDKLIF.

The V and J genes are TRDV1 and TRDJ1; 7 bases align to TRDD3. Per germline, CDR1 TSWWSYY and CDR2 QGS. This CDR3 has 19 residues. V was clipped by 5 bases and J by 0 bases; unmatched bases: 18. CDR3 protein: CALGNGGRLYWVNTDKLIF. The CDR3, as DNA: TGTGCTCTTGGGAATGGGGGACGATTGTACTGGGTAAACACCGATAAACTCATCTTT.

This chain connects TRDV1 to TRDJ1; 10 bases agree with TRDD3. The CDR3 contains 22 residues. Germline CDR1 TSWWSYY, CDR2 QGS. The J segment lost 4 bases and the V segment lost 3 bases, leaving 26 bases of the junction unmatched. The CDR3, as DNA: TGTGCTCTTGGGGACCAAAATCCGCTACTATTGGGGGATACCAAGAGGGGCGATAAACTCATCTTT. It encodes CALGDQNPLLLGDTKRGDKLIF.

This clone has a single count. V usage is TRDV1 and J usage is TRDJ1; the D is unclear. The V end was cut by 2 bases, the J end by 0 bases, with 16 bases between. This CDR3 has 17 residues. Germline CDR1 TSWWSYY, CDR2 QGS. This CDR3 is CALGEYRRPKYTDKLIF. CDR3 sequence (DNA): TGTGCTCTTGGGGAATACAGACGCCCAAAGTACACCGATAAACTCATCTTT.

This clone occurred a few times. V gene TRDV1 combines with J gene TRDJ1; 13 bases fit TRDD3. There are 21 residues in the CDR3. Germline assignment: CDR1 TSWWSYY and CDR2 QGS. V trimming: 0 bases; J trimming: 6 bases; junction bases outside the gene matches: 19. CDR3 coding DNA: TGTGCTCTTGGGGAACTGGGTCTTTTTGGAACTGGGGGATACGGCCGTAATAAACTCATCTTT. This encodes CALGELGLFGTGGYGRNKLIF.

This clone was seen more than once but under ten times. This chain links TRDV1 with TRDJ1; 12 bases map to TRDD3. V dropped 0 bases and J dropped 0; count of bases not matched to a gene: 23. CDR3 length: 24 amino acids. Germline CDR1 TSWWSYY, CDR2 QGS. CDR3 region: CALGELDVAFSQLGDTGYTDKLIF. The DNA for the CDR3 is TGTGCTCTTGGGGAACTGGACGTAGCCTTTTCTCAACTGGGGGATACCGGGTACACCGATAAACTCATCTTT.

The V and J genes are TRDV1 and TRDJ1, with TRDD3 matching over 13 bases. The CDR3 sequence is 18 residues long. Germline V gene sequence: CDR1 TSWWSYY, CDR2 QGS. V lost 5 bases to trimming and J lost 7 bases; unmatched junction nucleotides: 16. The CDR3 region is CALGQPPLLGDTLAKLIF. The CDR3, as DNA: TGTGCTCTTGGGCAACCCCCCTTACTGGGGGATACGCTGGCTAAACTCATCTTT.

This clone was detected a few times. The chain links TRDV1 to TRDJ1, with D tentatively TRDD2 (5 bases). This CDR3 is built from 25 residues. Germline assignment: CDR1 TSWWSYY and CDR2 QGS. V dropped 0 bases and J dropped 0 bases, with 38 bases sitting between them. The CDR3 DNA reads TGTGCTCTTGGGGAACTAGCCCTGCCTCCCCTCTCGTTCCGGGTCCTAGTGGAGTACACCGATAAACTCATCTTT. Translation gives CALGELALPPLSFRVLVEYTDKLIF.

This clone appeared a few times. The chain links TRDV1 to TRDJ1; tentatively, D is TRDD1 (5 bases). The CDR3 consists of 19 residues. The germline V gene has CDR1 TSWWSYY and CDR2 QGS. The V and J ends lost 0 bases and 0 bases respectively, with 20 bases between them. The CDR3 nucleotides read TGTGCTCTTGGGGAACTTTCCCACGATAGTTGGGAGTACACCGATAAACTCATCTTT. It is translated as CALGELSHDSWEYTDKLIF.

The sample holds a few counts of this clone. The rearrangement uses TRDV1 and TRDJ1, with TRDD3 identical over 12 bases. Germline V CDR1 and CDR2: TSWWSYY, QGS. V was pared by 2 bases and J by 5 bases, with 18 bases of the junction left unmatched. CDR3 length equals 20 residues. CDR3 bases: TGTGCTCTTGGGGAAATGGGCCCTACGCGTACTGGGGGATACCGAGATAAACTCATCTTT. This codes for CALGEMGPTRTGGYRDKLIF.

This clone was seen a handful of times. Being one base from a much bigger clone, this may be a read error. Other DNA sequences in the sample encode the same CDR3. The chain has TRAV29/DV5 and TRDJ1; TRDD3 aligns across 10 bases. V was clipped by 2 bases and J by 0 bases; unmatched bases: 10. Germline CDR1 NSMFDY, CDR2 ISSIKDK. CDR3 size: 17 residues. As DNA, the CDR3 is TGTGCAGCAAGTGATTGTGTACTGGGGGATTACACCGATAAACTCATCTTT. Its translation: CAASDCVLGDYTDKLIF.

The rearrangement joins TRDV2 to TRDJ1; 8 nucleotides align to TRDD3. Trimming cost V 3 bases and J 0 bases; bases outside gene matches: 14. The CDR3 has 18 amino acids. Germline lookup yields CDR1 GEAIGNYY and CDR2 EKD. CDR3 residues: CACDGLYWGLKNTDKLIF. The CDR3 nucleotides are TGTGCCTGTGACGGTTTGTACTGGGGGTTAAAAAACACCGATAAACTCATCTTT.

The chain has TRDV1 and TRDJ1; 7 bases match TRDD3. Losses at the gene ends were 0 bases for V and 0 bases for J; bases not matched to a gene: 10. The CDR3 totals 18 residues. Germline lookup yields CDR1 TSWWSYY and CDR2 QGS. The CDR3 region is CALGELWWGTKYTDKLIF. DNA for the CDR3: TGTGCTCTTGGGGAACTTTGGTGGGGGACCAAGTACACCGATAAACTCATCTTT.

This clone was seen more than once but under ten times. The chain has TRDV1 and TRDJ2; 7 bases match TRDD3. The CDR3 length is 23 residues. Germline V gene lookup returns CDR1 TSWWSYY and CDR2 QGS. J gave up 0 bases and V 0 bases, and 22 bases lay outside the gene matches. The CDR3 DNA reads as TGTGCTCTTGGGGAACTGAGATTAGGTTCCTGGGGGTTACCCTTCGCTTTGACAGCACAACTCTTCTTT. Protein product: CALGELRLGSWGLPFALTAQLFF.

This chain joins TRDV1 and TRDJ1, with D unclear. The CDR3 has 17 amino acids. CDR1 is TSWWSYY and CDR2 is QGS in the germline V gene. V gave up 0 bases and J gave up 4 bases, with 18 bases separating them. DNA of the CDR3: TGTGCTCTTGGGGAACTACCACTCCCGTACGGGGTCGATAAACTCATCTTT. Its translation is CALGELPLPYGVDKLIF.

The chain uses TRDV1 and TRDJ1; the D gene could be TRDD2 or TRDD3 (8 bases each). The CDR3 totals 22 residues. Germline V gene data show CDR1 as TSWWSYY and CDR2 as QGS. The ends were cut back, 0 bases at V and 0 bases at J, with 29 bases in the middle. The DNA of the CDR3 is TGTGCTCTTGGGGAACTTTCGGCCTTCCTATTCACTGGGGGCCTGTACACCGATAAACTCATCTTT. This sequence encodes CALGELSAFLFTGGLYTDKLIF.

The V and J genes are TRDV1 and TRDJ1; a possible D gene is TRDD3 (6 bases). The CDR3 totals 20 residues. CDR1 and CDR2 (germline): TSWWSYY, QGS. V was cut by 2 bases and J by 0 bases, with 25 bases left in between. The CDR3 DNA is TGTGCTCTTGGGGAAATACATAACTCACTTGGGGATTCGTACACCGATAAACTCATCTTT. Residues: CALGEIHNSLGDSYTDKLIF.